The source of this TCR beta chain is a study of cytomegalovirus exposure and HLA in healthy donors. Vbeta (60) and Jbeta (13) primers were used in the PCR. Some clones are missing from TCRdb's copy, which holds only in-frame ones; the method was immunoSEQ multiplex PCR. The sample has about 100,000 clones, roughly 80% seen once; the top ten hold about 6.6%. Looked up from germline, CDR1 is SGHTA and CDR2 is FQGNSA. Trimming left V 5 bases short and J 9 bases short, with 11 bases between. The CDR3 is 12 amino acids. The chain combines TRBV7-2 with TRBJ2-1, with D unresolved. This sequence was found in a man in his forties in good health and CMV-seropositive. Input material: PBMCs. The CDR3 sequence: CASSALRSEQFF. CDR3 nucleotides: TGTGCCAGCAGCGCCCTAAGATCTGAGCAGTTCTTC.